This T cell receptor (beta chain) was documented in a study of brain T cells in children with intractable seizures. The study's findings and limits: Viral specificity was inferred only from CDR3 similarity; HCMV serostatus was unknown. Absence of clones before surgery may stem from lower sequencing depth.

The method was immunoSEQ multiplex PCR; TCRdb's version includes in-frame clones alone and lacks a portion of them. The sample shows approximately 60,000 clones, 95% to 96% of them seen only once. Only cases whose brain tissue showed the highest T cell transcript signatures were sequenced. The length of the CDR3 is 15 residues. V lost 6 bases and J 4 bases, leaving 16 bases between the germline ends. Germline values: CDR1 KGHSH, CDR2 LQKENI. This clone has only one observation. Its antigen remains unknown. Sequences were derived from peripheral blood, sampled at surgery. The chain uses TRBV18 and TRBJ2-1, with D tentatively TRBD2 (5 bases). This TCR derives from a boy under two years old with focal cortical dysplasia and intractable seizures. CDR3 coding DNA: TGTGCCAGCTCCCCCGCCCTGACTAATTACAATGAGCAGTTCTTC. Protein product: CASSPALTNYNEQFF.